This paragraph reports one T cell receptor beta chain. Its antigen is unknown. The data belong to a study of T cell responses to AZD1222 COVID-19 vaccine. Study-level findings and limits: Close to half of spike-specific TCRs reportedly recognize unmutated variant regions.

This CDR3 contains 15 residues. Germline lookup yields CDR1 LNHDA and CDR2 SQIVND (reference sequence). The V end lost 1 base, the J end lost 2 bases, and 11 bases lay between the germline ends. Sequencing was performed with immunoSEQ multiplex PCR; in TCRdb, only in-frame clones are kept and a portion is missing. Altogether about 150,000 clones are present, 92% being singletons, with the ten largest covering approximately 2.3%. This rearrangement joins TRBV19 to TRBJ2-5; the D gene is possibly TRBD2 (5 bases). The sample consisted of peripheral blood, taken on day 0 of AZD1222 vaccination. The TCR comes from an adult in good health. CDR3 region: CASSIGTSHQETQYF. The CDR3 DNA reads TGTGCCAGTAGTATAGGTACTAGTCATCAAGAGACCCAGTACTTC.